Below are 21 T cell receptor beta chains sequenced from a single sample in a study of blood T cell repertoires in COVID-19. Sequencing was performed with immunoSEQ multiplex PCR; in TCRdb, only in-frame clones are kept and a portion is missing. The top ten clones hold approximately 4.5% of a sample with around 190,000 clones, 88% of them seen once. Sequenced: peripheral blood. These receptors originate from a human donor in a cohort sampled during active COVID-19.

The genes are TRBV6-2 or TRBV6-3 and TRBJ2-7; 8 nucleotides line up with TRBD2. The CDR3 has 14 residues. Germline CDR1 MNHEY, CDR2 SVGEGT. Trimming at V came to 5 bases and at J to 4 bases, leaving 7 bases not matched to a gene. The CDR3 region has the DNA TGTGCCAGCAGTCCGCTAGCGGGTCGGTACGAGCAGTACTTC. It translates to CASSPLAGRYEQYF.

The chain employs TRBV5-1 and TRBJ2-7, with D maybe TRBD1 (5 bases). CDR1 is SGHRS and CDR2 is YFSETQ in the germline V gene. CDR3 length: 16 residues. The ends were cut back, 4 bases at V and 5 bases at J, with 22 bases in the middle. The CDR3 loop reads CASSQNPGISGDEQYF. CDR3 DNA sequence: TGCGCCAGCAGCCAAAACCCAGGGATCTCAGGAGACGAGCAGTACTTC.

The chain joins TRBV7-2 to TRBJ2-1; D is unresolved. This CDR3 spans 11 amino acids. In germline, CDR1 is SGHTA, CDR2 FQGNSA. Trimming left V 4 bases short and J 9 bases short, with 7 bases between. The CDR3 region is CASSSRGEQFF. Written as DNA, the CDR3 is TGTGCCAGCAGCTCAAGAGGTGAGCAGTTCTTC.

In its sample, this clone was seen once. This chain uses TRBV5-6 with TRBJ2-7, with TRBD2 identical over 7 bases. The CDR3 spans 15 residues. CDR1 is SGHDT, CDR2 YYEEEE, per germline. The J segment lost 1 base and the V segment lost 4 bases, leaving 8 bases of the junction unmatched. CDR3 DNA sequence: TGTGCCAGCAGCCAGCAAGGACTAGGGTCCTACGAGCAGTACTTC. Encoded protein: CASSQQGLGSYEQYF.

This sequence joins TRBV2 and TRBJ2-7; D possibly corresponds to TRBD1 (5 bases). Germline assignment: CDR1 SNHLY and CDR2 FYNNEI. The ends were cut back, 4 bases at V and 3 bases at J, with 10 bases in the middle. The CDR3 loop spans 13 amino acids. The CDR3 nucleotides read TGTGCCAGCAGTGCCGACAGCGTCTACGAGCAGTACTTC. Residues: CASSADSVYEQYF.

This clone was observed once. V is TRBV19 and J is TRBJ2-2; 7 bases match TRBD2. J gave up 8 bases and V 7 bases, and 7 bases lay outside the gene matches. The CDR3 is 13 residues long. From germline, CDR1 is LNHDA and CDR2 SQIVND (reference sequence). In DNA form, the CDR3 reads TGTGCCAGTAAATCGGTGGGAGGGGGGGAGCTGTTTTTT. It codes for CASKSVGGGELFF.

The rearrangement uses TRBV2 and TRBJ2-1; D may be TRBD2 (6 bases). The V and J ends lost 3 bases and 1 base respectively, with 10 bases between them. In germline, CDR1 is SNHLY, CDR2 FYNNEI. The CDR3 extends over 15 amino acids. This chain's CDR3 is CASSEIGGSYNEQFF. For the CDR3, the DNA is TGTGCCAGCAGTGAGATTGGGGGGTCCTACAATGAGCAGTTCTTC.

The J gene is TRBJ2-1, the V gene TRBV29-1; 11 bases map to TRBD2. J gave up 6 bases and V 6 bases, and 7 bases lay outside the gene matches. Germline assignment: CDR1 SQVTM and CDR2 ANQGSEA. The CDR3 totals 14 residues. CDR3: CSVNGLAGGNEQFF. CDR3 in DNA: TGCAGCGTGAACGGACTAGCGGGTGGCAATGAGCAGTTCTTC.

The chain employs TRBV6-6 and TRBJ2-3; 8 bases match TRBD2. CDR1 MNHNY and CDR2 SVGAGI come from the germline V gene (reference sequence). Losses at the gene ends were 0 bases for V and 9 bases for J; bases not matched to a gene: 8. The CDR3 has 15 residues. This CDR3 is CASSYSPGTSVTQYF. The CDR3 nucleotides are TGTGCCAGCAGTTACTCGCCTGGGACTAGTGTAACGCAGTATTTT.

This clone occurred once. The rearrangement joins TRBV2 to TRBJ1-1; a possible D gene is TRBD1 (6 bases). V lost 4 bases and J 8 bases, leaving 14 bases between the germline ends. Germline CDR1 SNHLY, CDR2 FYNNEI. The CDR3 is 13 residues long. CDR3 loop: CASSVGLGQEAFF. The CDR3, as DNA: TGTGCCAGCAGTGTCGGGTTAGGACAGGAAGCTTTCTTT. The full variable domain, in which reference TRBV2 and TRBJ1-1 provide the parts outside the CDR3, is EPEVTQTPSHQVTQMGQEVILRCVPISNHLYFYWYRQILGQKVEFLVSFYNNEISEKSEIFDDQFSVERPDGSNFTLKIRSTKLEDSAMYFCASSVGLGQEAFFGQGTRLTVV.

The genes are TRBV6-2 or TRBV6-3 and TRBJ2-5; D remains ambiguous. This CDR3 contains 12 residues. V was shortened by 5 bases and J by 2 bases, with 6 bases between the two germline ends. CDR1 is MNHEY, CDR2 SVGEGT, per germline. As DNA, the CDR3 is TGTGCCAGCAGTACTACACAAGAGACCCAGTACTTC. As protein: CASSTTQETQYF.

The J gene is TRBJ2-1, the V gene TRBV4-1, with a weak D call TRBD2 (6 bases). CDR3 length: 15 amino acids. V was pared by 2 bases and J by 4 bases, with 12 bases between. Germline V lookup: CDR1 MGHRA, CDR2 YSYEKL. The CDR3 spells CASSQLRGLYNEQFF. The CDR3 coding sequence is TGCGCCAGCAGCCAACTAAGGGGACTTTACAATGAGCAGTTCTTC.

V gene TRBV12-2 combines with J gene TRBJ2-1; the table's TRBD2 call for D was not verified on the DNA. TRBV12-2 has pseudogene status. The CDR3 loop spans 18 amino acids. As DNA, the CDR3 is TGTGCAAGTCGCGCGTTCCCCCTTAGGACTAGCGGACCACATGAGCAGTTCTTC. As protein: CASRAFPLRTSGPHEQFF.

The V gene is TRBV7-8, the J gene TRBJ2-2; 7 nucleotides match TRBD1. Trimming at V came to 4 bases and at J to 0 bases, leaving 5 bases not matched to a gene. This CDR3 comprises 16 residues. Germline V lookup: CDR1 SGHVS, CDR2 FQNEAQ. The CDR3 loop is CASSSWTGSNTGELFF. In DNA form, the CDR3 reads TGTGCCAGCAGCTCTTGGACAGGTTCGAACACCGGGGAGCTGTTTTTT.

The V gene is TRBV7-2, the J gene TRBJ1-5; TRBD1 aligns across 11 bases. The CDR3 spans 14 residues. Germline CDR1 is SGHTA and CDR2 is FQGNSA. After removal of 4 bases from V and 5 bases from J, the junction contained 1 base not matched to a gene. CDR3 in amino acids: CASSWTGGDQPQHF. CDR3 DNA: TGTGCCAGCAGCTGGACAGGGGGCGATCAGCCCCAGCATTTT. The full variable domain, rest sourced from reference TRBV7-2 and TRBJ1-5, is GAGVSQSPSNKVTEKGKDVELRCDPISGHTALYWYRQSLGQGLEFLIYFQGNSAPDKSGLPSDRFSAERTGGSVSTLTIQRTQQEDSAVYLCASSWTGGDQPQHFGDGTRLSIL.

The V gene is TRBV10-1, the J gene TRBJ2-5, with 8 bases fitting TRBD2. This CDR3 contains 15 residues. Unmatched junction bases numbered 7, after V lost 2 bases and J lost 5 bases. From germline, CDR1 is WNHNN and CDR2 SYGVQD (reference sequence). The CDR3 DNA is TGCGCCAGCAGTGAGCGCCGGGGGGGCCTTGAGACCCAGTACTTC. The encoded protein is CASSERRGGLETQYF.

In DNA, the CDR3 is TGTGCCAGCAGCCAGAGGGGGAATGAAGCTTTCTTT. It specifies CASSQRGNEAFF. The rearrangement uses TRBV3-1 (or the pseudogene TRBV3-2) and TRBJ1-1; D may be TRBD1 (6 bases). The germline V gene has CDR1 LGHDT and CDR2 YNNKEL (reference sequence). The V end was cut by 3 bases, the J end by 7 bases, with 9 bases between. CDR3 length: 12 residues.

This rearrangement joins TRBV19 to TRBJ1-5, with D perhaps matching TRBD1 (6 bases). V lost 2 bases and J 3 bases, leaving 8 bases between the germline ends. The germline gives CDR1 LNHDA, CDR2 SQIVND (reference sequence). The CDR3 length is 14 residues. In nucleotides, the CDR3 is TGTGCCAGTAGTATACGGGACATCAATCAGCCCCAGCATTTT. Protein: CASSIRDINQPQHF. Variable domain in full (rest from reference TRBV19 and TRBJ1-5): DGGITQSPKYLFRKEGQNVTLSCEQNLNHDAMYWYRQDPGQGLRLIYYSQIVNDFQKGDIAEGYSVSREKKESFPLTVTSAQKNPTAFYLCASSIRDINQPQHFGDGTRLSIL.

The chain couples TRBV5-1 to TRBJ1-1, with D unresolved. V lost 0 bases, J lost 3 bases, and 6 bases lay in between. Per the germline V gene, CDR1 is SGHRS and CDR2 is YFSETQ. The CDR3 is 13 residues long. Written as DNA, the CDR3 is TGCGCCAGCAGCTTGGCCGGGGACACTGAAGCTTTCTTT. Translated, it gives CASSLAGDTEAFF.

There are a few counts of this clone. The chain joins TRBV27 to TRBJ2-1, with 8 bases identical to TRBD2. The length of the CDR3 is 16 residues. Trimming cost V 5 bases and J 6 bases; bases outside gene matches: 12. Germline V gives CDR1 MNHEY, CDR2 SMNVEV (reference sequence). CDR3 residues: CASSRLAGPGSNEQFF. The CDR3 bases are TGTGCCAGCAGTCGGCTAGCGGGCCCGGGGAGCAATGAGCAGTTCTTC.

The rearrangement links TRBV6-5 to TRBJ1-2; 9 positions match TRBD1. The length of the CDR3 is 15 residues. The germline V gene encodes CDR1 MNHEY and CDR2 SVGAGI. V lost 7 bases, J lost 4 bases, and 10 bases stayed unmatched. CDR3 in DNA: TGTGCCAGCACCCAGGGGGGACAGGGATTCTATGGCTACACCTTC. Translation gives CASTQGGQGFYGYTF.